This T cell receptor beta chain was identified during a study of cytomegalovirus exposure and HLA in healthy donors. The CDR3 spans 14 residues. V gave up 9 bases and J gave up 2 bases; unmatched junction bases: 10. The V gene's germline CDR1 is SGHVS and CDR2 FQNEAQ. This clone was picked up a small number of times. Use of 60 Vbeta and 13 Jbeta primers characterized the PCR. The method was immunoSEQ multiplex PCR; TCRdb's version includes in-frame clones alone and lacks a portion of them. The sample includes around 140,000 clones, approximately 78% of them seen just once. The chain combines TRBV7-8 with TRBJ2-7, with 7 bases fitting TRBD2. Input material: PBMCs. The receptor's source is a man between 18 and 35 years old in good health and CMV-seropositive. Here the CDR3 reads CASKIRGDAYEQYF. The DNA for the CDR3 is TGTGCCAGTAAAATCCGGGGGGACGCCTACGAGCAGTACTTC. Full variable domain (missing parts from reference TRBV7-8 and TRBJ2-7): GAGVSQSPRYKVAKRGQDVALRCDPISGHVSLFWYQQALGQGPEFLTYFQNEAQLDKSGLPSDRFFAERPEGSVSTLKIQRTQQEDSAVYLCASKIRGDAYEQYFGPGTRLTVT.